This TCR beta chain was identified during a study of tumor-infiltrating lymphocytes in localized non-small cell lung cancer (dated by TCRdb to about 2021). A note on the overall study: Patients whose samples were collected after neoadjuvant chemotherapy, as well as both smokers and never-smokers and several histologies, were included in the cohort. Each patient provided resected tumor tissue plus uninvolved lung tissue from the same patient, with the uninvolved lung tissue described as non-adjacent to the tumor. Flow cytometry, multiplex immunofluorescence, RNA-seq, exome sequencing and proteomics were applied to the same patients as TCR sequencing, which was one of several integrated assays. In total, the ICON cohort consisted of over a hundred surgical patients with localized non-small cell lung cancer who had their tumors resected. For under 60 patients, immunoSEQ T-cell fraction was compared between paired tumor and uninvolved lung.

General conclusions and limits of the study: Higher T cell infiltration in tumors than in uninvolved lung tissue was supported by TCRbeta sequencing, consistent with immunofluorescence CD3 counts. TCR-derived T-cell fraction did not differ between the flow cytometry-defined immunotypes IM1 (good prognosis) and IM2 (poor prognosis). Because assay coverage varied across patients depending on available tissue quantity, TCR sequencing was performed for only a subset of the cohort. Because different pieces of the same tissue were used for different assays, technical variation could not be separated from intratumor heterogeneity.

Patient enrollment in ICON started in early 2016, and the final patient was enrolled in 2018. Fresh tumor and matched uninvolved tissue for in-depth immune analyses, including TCR sequencing, were collected from a subcohort of under 85 patients. DNA for TCR sequencing was isolated from bulk tissue, and no cell sorting was done. The T-cell fraction in tumor and uninvolved lung tissue was obtained from TCR sequencing using the immunoSEQ assay. On the study's bioinformatics: In the survival analysis, patients were divided into a high T-cell fraction group (upper tertile) and a low T-cell fraction group (lower two tertiles), and the two groups were compared using a log-rank test. A signed-rank test was used to test paired tumor versus uninvolved lung differences in T-cell fraction. In TCRdb, the immuneACCESS table is reduced to in-frame sequences with V and J assigned. These tables do not hold every clone; where another copy was compared, an unresolved V gene accounts for under half, and the others remain unexplained. The D gene and trimming were derived from the DNA, and the V and J assignments and clone size from that table. The sample table shows roughly 12,000 clones, and 82% are seen once. In total, the top ten clones hold 12% of the sample.

Unmatched junction bases come to 3, with V trimmed by 0 bases and J by 8 bases. CDR1 SGHAT and CDR2 FQNNGV were looked up in the germline V gene. Reading from cysteine to phenylalanine, the CDR3 counts 13 amino acids. Kept here is only the CDR3 DNA, which spans 39 bases and is read in frame from base 1. Comments on this clone: Its specific antigen is unknown. Base qualities are not at hand, and no much larger clone is one base apart.

This TCR was sampled from a human donor with non-small cell lung cancer. The material sequenced was uninvolved lung tissue not adjacent to the tumor. The V gene is TRBV11-2 and the J gene is TRBJ1-2; 7 nucleotides in the junction match TRBD1. The DNA sequence is TGTGCCAGCAGCTTAGAAAACAGGGGCGGCTACACCTTC. This gives the protein CASSLENRGGYTF.